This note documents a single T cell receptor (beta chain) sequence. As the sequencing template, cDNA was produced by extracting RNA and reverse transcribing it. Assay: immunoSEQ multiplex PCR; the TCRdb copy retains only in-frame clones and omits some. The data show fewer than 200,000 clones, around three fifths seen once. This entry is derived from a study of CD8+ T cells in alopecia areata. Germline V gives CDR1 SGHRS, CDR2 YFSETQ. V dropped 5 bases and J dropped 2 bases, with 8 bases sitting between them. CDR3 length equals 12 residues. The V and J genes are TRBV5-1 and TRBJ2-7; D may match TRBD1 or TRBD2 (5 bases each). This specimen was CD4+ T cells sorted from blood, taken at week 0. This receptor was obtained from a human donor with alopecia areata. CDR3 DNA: TGCGCCAGCAGTTGGGACGCCTACGAGCAGTACTTC. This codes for CASSWDAYEQYF.